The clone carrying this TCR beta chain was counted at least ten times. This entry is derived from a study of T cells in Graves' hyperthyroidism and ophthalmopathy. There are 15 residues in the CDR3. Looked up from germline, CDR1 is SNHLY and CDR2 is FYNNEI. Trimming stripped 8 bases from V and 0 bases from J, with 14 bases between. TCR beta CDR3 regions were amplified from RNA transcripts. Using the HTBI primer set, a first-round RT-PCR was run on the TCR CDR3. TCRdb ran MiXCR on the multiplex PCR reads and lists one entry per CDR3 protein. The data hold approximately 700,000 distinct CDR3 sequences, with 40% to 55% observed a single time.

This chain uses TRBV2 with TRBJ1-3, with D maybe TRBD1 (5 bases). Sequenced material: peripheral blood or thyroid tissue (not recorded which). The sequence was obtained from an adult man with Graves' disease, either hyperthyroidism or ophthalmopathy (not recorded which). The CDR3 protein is CASARDSPSGNTIYF. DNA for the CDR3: TGTGCCAGCGCGCGCGACAGCCCCTCTGGAAACACCATATATTTT.